These 5 T cell receptor beta chains originate from one sample sequenced in a study of cytomegalovirus exposure and HLA in healthy donors. A multiplex PCR was run with 60 Vbeta primers and 13 Jbeta primers. This table comes from immunoSEQ multiplex PCR, and its TCRdb copy is limited to in-frame clones, with some not included. There are about 90,000 clones in the sample; around 77% occur only once, and under 20% lies in the top ten. Sequenced: PBMCs. The origin of the receptors is a woman aged 60-75 years in good health and CMV-seropositive.

V gene TRBV7-2 combines with J gene TRBJ2-5, with D unresolved. Germline loops: CDR1 SGHTA, CDR2 FQGNSA. V lost 6 bases and J 6 bases, leaving 8 bases between the germline ends. The CDR3 is made up of 11 amino acids. CDR3 in amino acids: CASSNGQTQYF. CDR3 in DNA: TGTGCCAGCAGTAACGGTCAGACCCAGTACTTC.

The chain employs TRBV27 and TRBJ1-1; 10 bases map to TRBD1. The CDR3 spans 15 residues. Trimming removed 5 bases from V and 3 bases from J; junction bases left unmatched: 6. Per germline, CDR1 MNHEY and CDR2 SMNVEV (reference sequence). In nucleotides, the CDR3 is TGTGCCAGCAGTGCACGACAGGGGGCGTACACTGAAGCTTTCTTT. This sequence encodes CASSARQGAYTEAFF.

The chain links TRBV7-9 to TRBJ1-5; TRBD1 agrees at 9 bases. The germline V gene has CDR1 SEHNR and CDR2 FQNEAQ (reference sequence). The V segment lost 5 bases and the J segment 2 bases; nucleotides outside the gene matches: 10. This CDR3 is 17 amino acids long. CDR3 sequence reads: CASSHFPGTGRNQPQHF. As DNA, the CDR3 is TGTGCCAGCAGCCACTTCCCCGGGACAGGGCGCAATCAGCCCCAGCATTTT.

This sequence joins TRBV10-2 and TRBJ2-5; 8 bases fit TRBD2. Near its end, the DNA agrees better with TRBJ2-7, so the J call may be wrong. Germline V gene sequence: CDR1 WSHSY, CDR2 SAAADI. This CDR3 contains 13 residues. The CDR3 bases are TGCGCCAGCATGCTAGCGGGTAACTACGAGCAGTACTTC. Encoded protein: CASMLAGNYEQYF.

The V and J genes are TRBV12-5 and TRBJ2-1; 7 bases are shared with TRBD1. V lost 5 bases to trimming and J lost 0 bases; unmatched junction nucleotides: 4. Germline CDR1 reads LGHNT; CDR2 reads FRNRAP. The CDR3 contains 15 residues. This chain's CDR3 is CASGMGQSSYNEQFF. The CDR3, as DNA: TGTGCTAGTGGTATGGGACAGAGCTCCTACAATGAGCAGTTCTTC.